This is a list of T cell receptor beta chains from one sample in a study of human T cells and chemical hapten exposure. TCRdb ran MiXCR on the RACE reads and lists one entry per CDR3 protein. The sample carries fewer than 100,000 distinct CDR3 sequences, roughly 10% recorded once. This specimen consisted of whole blood, obtained in connection with sensitization to the hapten diphenylcyclopropenone (DPC). The origin of the receptors is a young woman with alopecia areata. Some clones in this sample may be carry-over from other donors' samples. Both conserved end residues are part of each CDR3. D genes are given only for firm matches. Expanded clones get a size class; other rows say once, few or many, or leave the size out.

D | J | size | V | DNA | CDR3
. | TRBJ2-3 | . | TRBV21-1 | TGTGCCAGCAGACTCGGGACTAGCGGGGCCGAACCTAGCACAGATACGCAGTATTTT | CASRLGTSGAEPSTDTQYF
TRBD2 | TRBJ2-1 | few | TRBV27 | TGTGCCAGGGGACTAGCAGGCCCTGAGCAGTTCTTC | CARGLAGPEQFF
. | TRBJ1-2 | many | TRBV18 | TGTGCCAGCTCCCCCGAGAGGTTAGCACATGAGTATGGCTACACCTTC | CASSPERLAHEYGYTF
. | TRBJ1-2 | few | TRBV28 | TGTGCCAGCAGTACAGGATCCGGTGGGCTTTCGTATGGCTACACCTTC | CASSTGSGGLSYGYTF
TRBD1 | TRBJ1-1 | once | TRBV28 | TGTGCCAGCAGTCCCTACCAACAGGGGACTGAAGCTTTCTTT | CASSPYQQGTEAFF
. | TRBJ2-1 | many | TRBV30 | TGTGCCTGGACCCTATACAATGAGCAGTTCTTC | CAWTLYNEQFF
TRBD2 | TRBJ2-3 | . | TRBV4-2 | TGTGCCAGCAGCCAAGACTGGCTAGCGGGGGGTCTCACTTACTACACAAATACGCAGTATTTT | CASSQDWLAGGLTYYTNTQYF
. | TRBJ2-3 | many | TRBV29-1 | TGCAGCGTTGAAGATCCCGCCACAGATACGCAGTATTTT | CSVEDPATDTQYF
. | TRBJ1-1 | . | TRBV6-1 | TGTGCCAGCAGTGAACGGTTCTTT | CASSERFF
. | TRBJ2-5 | . | TRBV6-2/TRBV6-3 | TGTGCCAGCAAGGTCGGGGAGACCCAGTACTTC | CASKVGETQYF
. | TRBJ2-1 | many | TRBV6-2/TRBV6-3 | TGTGCCAGCAGTCTCCCAGGGGCGCGTTACAATGAGCAGTTCTTC | CASSLPGARYNEQFF
TRBD2 | TRBJ2-1 | many | TRBV6-4 | TGTGCCAGCAGTGAGGGGACTAGCAATGAGCAGTTCTTC | CASSEGTSNEQFF
. | TRBJ1-5 | few | TRBV20-1 | TGCAGCGGCATCGAGGTGGCTCCTCAGCCCCAGCATTTT | CSGIEVAPQPQHF